A selection of T cell receptor beta chains follows, all from one sample in a study of blood T cell repertoires in COVID-19. The assay was immunoSEQ multiplex PCR, and TCRdb's table has in-frame clones only and misses some. Of approximately 91,000 clones listed, about 80% are singletons. The sample taken for sequencing was peripheral blood. The receptors were gathered from a man in his sixties or seventies with acute or convalescent COVID-19. Both conserved end residues are trimmed from each CDR3. The D gene is left open where the match is weak.

d_call: NA
v_call: TRBV30
j_call: TRBJ2-1
cdr3_aa: AWSPDWRRTSQF

d_call: NA
v_call: TRBV7-2
j_call: TRBJ2-1
cdr3_aa: ASSLVAGNEQF

d_call: TRBD2
v_call: TRBV18
j_call: TRBJ2-5
cdr3_aa: ASSPGGNGETQY

d_call: TRBD1
v_call: TRBV27
j_call: TRBJ1-2
cdr3_aa: ASSAGTAGYT

d_call: NA
v_call: TRBV24-1
j_call: TRBJ2-1
cdr3_aa: ATSDLRDLGHREQF

d_call: NA
v_call: TRBV4-3
j_call: TRBJ1-1
cdr3_aa: ASSPERVLNTEAF

d_call: NA
v_call: TRBV28
j_call: TRBJ1-5
cdr3_aa: ASSLYAVGSFSNQPQH

d_call: NA
v_call: TRBV28
j_call: TRBJ1-2
cdr3_aa: ASSNPINYGYT

d_call: NA
v_call: TRBV9
j_call: TRBJ1-2
cdr3_aa: ASSPGGYGYT

d_call: NA
v_call: TRBV28
j_call: TRBJ1-2
cdr3_aa: ASSSIDTFFYGYT

d_call: TRBD2
v_call: TRBV7-7
j_call: TRBJ2-1
cdr3_aa: ASSPRLEAGAGNEQF

d_call: TRBD1
v_call: TRBV5-1
j_call: TRBJ1-1
cdr3_aa: ASSLETGGGTEAF

d_call: TRBD1
v_call: TRBV28
j_call: TRBJ1-1
cdr3_aa: ASSPPARGTEAF

d_call: TRBD1
v_call: TRBV19
j_call: TRBJ1-6
cdr3_aa: ASSTWTGGSSYNSPLH

d_call: TRBD1
v_call: TRBV4-3
j_call: TRBJ2-7
cdr3_aa: ASSWGQGSYEQY

d_call: TRBD2
v_call: TRBV3-1/TRBV3-2
j_call: TRBJ2-5
cdr3_aa: ASCTSGRRGLQETQY

d_call: TRBD1
v_call: TRBV5-5
j_call: TRBJ1-5
cdr3_aa: ASSIVGGADQPQH

d_call: TRBD1
v_call: TRBV5-5
j_call: TRBJ2-7
cdr3_aa: ASSFEQGALSYEQY

d_call: NA
v_call: TRBV10-1
j_call: TRBJ2-5
cdr3_aa: ASSVSARPIPSETQY

d_call: NA
v_call: TRBV19
j_call: TRBJ2-5
cdr3_aa: ASSIRGGQETQY

d_call: TRBD2
v_call: TRBV4-3
j_call: TRBJ2-1
cdr3_aa: ASSQEAGSNYNEQF

d_call: NA
v_call: TRBV3-1/TRBV3-2
j_call: TRBJ1-6
cdr3_aa: ASSQGSAPGLH

d_call: NA
v_call: TRBV18
j_call: TRBJ1-5
cdr3_aa: ASSHPDTTNQPQH

d_call: NA
v_call: TRBV7-2
j_call: TRBJ1-6
cdr3_aa: ASSLGRARNSPLH

d_call: TRBD1
v_call: TRBV7-9
j_call: TRBJ1-2
cdr3_aa: ASSLDRGGNGYT

d_call: NA
v_call: TRBV11-2
j_call: TRBJ1-1
cdr3_aa: ASSLEGVGTEAF

d_call: TRBD1
v_call: TRBV28
j_call: TRBJ1-5
cdr3_aa: ASSPSDRGLYSNQPQH

d_call: NA
v_call: TRBV18
j_call: TRBJ2-1
cdr3_aa: ASSPRTVLSYNEQF

d_call: TRBD2
v_call: TRBV7-3
j_call: TRBJ2-1
cdr3_aa: ASSSSGRTVYNEQF

d_call: TRBD1
v_call: TRBV5-4
j_call: TRBJ1-6
cdr3_aa: ASSLGGRQGASSPLH

d_call: TRBD1
v_call: TRBV5-1
j_call: TRBJ1-6
cdr3_aa: ASSLRQDRGGSPLH

d_call: TRBD1
v_call: TRBV13
j_call: TRBJ2-7
cdr3_aa: ASSNRQGAEYEQY

d_call: NA
v_call: TRBV10-2
j_call: TRBJ1-2
cdr3_aa: ASSESDSYYGYT

d_call: NA
v_call: TRBV7-3
j_call: TRBJ2-1
cdr3_aa: ASSLTPDSYNEQF

d_call: TRBD1
v_call: TRBV28
j_call: TRBJ2-2
cdr3_aa: ASSGDRGAGGSYTGELF

d_call: NA
v_call: TRBV7-2
j_call: TRBJ2-4
cdr3_aa: ASSFRGDIQY

d_call: NA
v_call: TRBV15
j_call: TRBJ1-5
cdr3_aa: ATSRALVTAPKNGWPQH

d_call: TRBD2
v_call: TRBV9
j_call: TRBJ2-7
cdr3_aa: ASSVAAGVSSYEQY

d_call: NA
v_call: TRBV19
j_call: TRBJ1-5
cdr3_aa: ASQFRSNQPQH

d_call: NA
v_call: TRBV7-9
j_call: TRBJ2-5
cdr3_aa: ASSSRPQETQY

d_call: NA
v_call: TRBV6-5
j_call: TRBJ1-4
cdr3_aa: ASSPIQAGNEKLF

d_call: NA
v_call: TRBV28
j_call: TRBJ2-1
cdr3_aa: ASSLFQGLRSYNEQF

d_call: TRBD1
v_call: TRBV6-5
j_call: TRBJ2-7
cdr3_aa: ASRLRDRAAEQY

d_call: TRBD1
v_call: TRBV12-5
j_call: TRBJ1-1
cdr3_aa: ASGQGAMNTEAF

d_call: TRBD1
v_call: TRBV9
j_call: TRBJ1-3
cdr3_aa: ASSVDRQGRGNTIY

d_call: TRBD1
v_call: TRBV7-3
j_call: TRBJ2-2
cdr3_aa: ASSLTSYNIGTGSNTGELF

d_call: TRBD1
v_call: TRBV5-4
j_call: TRBJ1-5
cdr3_aa: ASSLAGGDQPQH

d_call: NA
v_call: TRBV24-1
j_call: TRBJ2-1
cdr3_aa: ATSDLGAKSYNEQF

d_call: NA
v_call: TRBV7-2
j_call: TRBJ1-1
cdr3_aa: ASSFSGAETEAF

d_call: TRBD1
v_call: TRBV4-2
j_call: TRBJ2-3
cdr3_aa: ASSQEGTGGVGNTQY

d_call: NA
v_call: TRBV19
j_call: TRBJ2-2
cdr3_aa: ASSIVLGSGELF

d_call: TRBD1
v_call: TRBV4-1
j_call: TRBJ1-6
cdr3_aa: ASSQGQGPSSYNSPLH

d_call: TRBD2
v_call: TRBV24-1
j_call: TRBJ2-1
cdr3_aa: ATSDPGLAGPNEQF

d_call: NA
v_call: TRBV23-1
j_call: TRBJ2-4
cdr3_aa: ASSPRRALNIQY

d_call: TRBD1
v_call: TRBV28
j_call: TRBJ1-1
cdr3_aa: ASSTRTGGEVAF

d_call: NA
v_call: TRBV5-6
j_call: TRBJ1-5
cdr3_aa: ASSLSRDTLRSNQPQH

d_call: TRBD2
v_call: TRBV28
j_call: TRBJ2-7
cdr3_aa: ASSQTSGRVGEQY

d_call: NA
v_call: TRBV7-8
j_call: TRBJ1-1
cdr3_aa: ASSSETGDTEAF

d_call: NA
v_call: TRBV7-2
j_call: TRBJ1-3
cdr3_aa: ASSSGLNSGNTIY

d_call: TRBD2
v_call: TRBV4-2
j_call: TRBJ2-1
cdr3_aa: ASSQDGVAGGLNNEQF